Listed below are T cell receptor beta chains from one sample, sequenced in a study of blood T cell repertoires in COVID-19. Using immunoSEQ multiplex PCR, the repertoire was profiled, and TCRdb retains in-frame clones only, with some absent. The sample shows 72,000 or so clones, roughly 82% of them seen only once. The sequencing sample was made of peripheral blood. These receptors were obtained from a man older than 75 with active COVID-19. The CDR3 runs from the conserved cysteine through the conserved F or W. The order of the fields is V gene, D gene, clone size, J gene, CDR3 protein, CDR3 DNA. The D gene is left open where the match is weak. Rows may omit the clone size; those that give it use once, few, many or a size class.

v_gene: TRBV23-1; d_gene: TRBD2; abundance: -; j_gene: TRBJ2-2; CDR3aa: CASSLMRLAGERTGNTGELFF; CDR3nt: TGCGCCAGCAGTCTGATGCGACTAGCGGGAGAGCGGACCGGAAACACCGGGGAGCTGTTTTTT
v_gene: TRBV9; d_gene: TRBD1; abundance: once; j_gene: TRBJ2-5; CDR3aa: CASSLTGTGGEETQYF; CDR3nt: TGTGCCAGCAGCTTAACCGGGACAGGGGGCGAAGAGACCCAGTACTTC
v_gene: TRBV7-8; d_gene: TRBD1; abundance: -; j_gene: TRBJ2-2; CDR3aa: CASSPRDRGNTGELFF; CDR3nt: TGTGCCAGCAGCCCCAGGGACAGGGGAAACACCGGGGAGCTGTTTTTT
v_gene: TRBV7-2; d_gene: -; abundance: -; j_gene: TRBJ2-7; CDR3aa: CASSALRQGRGRGQYF; CDR3nt: TGTGCCAGCAGCGCTTTGAGACAGGGGAGGGGGAGGGGGCAGTACTTC
v_gene: TRBV29-1; d_gene: -; abundance: -; j_gene: TRBJ2-7; CDR3aa: CSVEVGGQYEQYF; CDR3nt: TGCAGCGTTGAAGTGGGTGGACAGTACGAGCAGTACTTC
v_gene: TRBV7-9; d_gene: TRBD2; abundance: -; j_gene: TRBJ2-1; CDR3aa: CASSLLAGVINEQFF; CDR3nt: TGTGCCAGCAGCTTACTAGCGGGAGTGATCAATGAGCAGTTCTTC
v_gene: TRBV5-4; d_gene: TRBD2; abundance: -; j_gene: TRBJ2-1; CDR3aa: CASDLAGGGYNEQFF; CDR3nt: TGTGCCAGCGACTTAGCGGGAGGGGGGTACAATGAGCAGTTCTTC
v_gene: TRBV5-1; d_gene: TRBD2; abundance: -; j_gene: TRBJ2-7; CDR3aa: CASSSTSGRKDEQYF; CDR3nt: TGCGCCAGCAGCTCCACTAGCGGGAGGAAAGACGAGCAGTACTTC
v_gene: TRBV19; d_gene: TRBD1; abundance: -; j_gene: TRBJ1-1; CDR3aa: CASSTKTGGTEAFF; CDR3nt: TGTGCCAGTAGTACTAAGACAGGGGGCACTGAAGCTTTCTTT
v_gene: TRBV7-8; d_gene: TRBD1; abundance: few; j_gene: TRBJ2-7; CDR3aa: CASSLAYFRGYEQYF; CDR3nt: TGTGCCAGCAGCTTAGCGTATTTCAGGGGGTACGAGCAGTACTTC
v_gene: TRBV9; d_gene: -; abundance: -; j_gene: TRBJ1-1; CDR3aa: CASSVAMFTRGAGTEAFF; CDR3nt: TGTGCCAGCAGCGTAGCTATGTTCACCAGGGGTGCTGGGACTGAAGCTTTCTTT
v_gene: TRBV3-1/TRBV3-2; d_gene: -; abundance: -; j_gene: TRBJ2-7; CDR3aa: CASSQGPTVYEQYF; CDR3nt: TGTGCCAGCAGCCAAGGCCCGACAGTCTACGAGCAGTACTTC
v_gene: TRBV19; d_gene: -; abundance: -; j_gene: TRBJ2-5; CDR3aa: CASRPQGSQETQYF; CDR3nt: TGTGCCAGTAGACCACAGGGATCCCAAGAGACCCAGTACTTC
v_gene: TRBV4-2; d_gene: TRBD1; abundance: -; j_gene: TRBJ2-2; CDR3aa: CASSPARGQGAGGELFF; CDR3nt: TGTGCCAGCAGCCCGGCCCGAGGACAGGGGGCCGGCGGGGAGCTGTTTTTT
v_gene: TRBV18; d_gene: -; abundance: -; j_gene: TRBJ1-5; CDR3aa: CASSPQHRDRSNQPQHF; CDR3nt: TGTGCCAGCTCACCACAACACAGGGATCGAAGCAATCAGCCCCAGCATTTT
v_gene: TRBV19; d_gene: TRBD1; abundance: -; j_gene: TRBJ2-1; CDR3aa: CASNDRGPYNEQFF; CDR3nt: TGTGCCAGTAACGACAGGGGGCCCTACAATGAGCAGTTCTTC
v_gene: TRBV6-5; d_gene: TRBD2; abundance: -; j_gene: TRBJ2-1; CDR3aa: CASSYGTSGGWEQFF; CDR3nt: TGTGCCAGCAGTTACGGGACTAGCGGGGGTTGGGAGCAGTTCTTC
v_gene: TRBV14; d_gene: -; abundance: -; j_gene: TRBJ1-2; CDR3aa: CASSLRQSPLGSYTF; CDR3nt: TGTGCCAGCAGCCTAAGACAGTCACCTTTAGGGAGCTACACCTTC
v_gene: TRBV5-1; d_gene: TRBD2; abundance: -; j_gene: TRBJ2-3; CDR3aa: CASKTSGSTDTQYF; CDR3nt: TGCGCCAGCAAGACTAGCGGGAGCACAGATACGCAGTATTTT
v_gene: TRBV6-5; d_gene: TRBD1; abundance: -; j_gene: TRBJ1-4; CDR3aa: CASSDRARGEKLFF; CDR3nt: TGTGCCAGCAGCGACAGGGCGAGAGGAGAAAAACTGTTTTTT
v_gene: TRBV25-1; d_gene: -; abundance: -; j_gene: TRBJ2-2; CDR3aa: CASSERDRAVGELFF; CDR3nt: TGTGCCAGCAGTGAAAGAGATCGTGCCGTCGGGGAGCTGTTTTTT
v_gene: TRBV5-1; d_gene: TRBD2; abundance: -; j_gene: TRBJ2-2; CDR3aa: CASSSTGTRTRRAGELFF; CDR3nt: TGCGCCAGCAGTAGCACCGGGACTAGAACGCGGAGGGCCGGGGAGCTGTTTTTT
v_gene: TRBV5-4; d_gene: TRBD1; abundance: once; j_gene: TRBJ1-2; CDR3aa: CASGQDGYTF; CDR3nt: TGTGCCAGCGGACAGGATGGCTACACCTTC
v_gene: TRBV28; d_gene: -; abundance: few; j_gene: TRBJ2-7; CDR3aa: CASVKGGHYEQYF; CDR3nt: TGTGCCAGCGTGAAGGGGGGGCACTACGAGCAGTACTTC
v_gene: TRBV19; d_gene: TRBD1; abundance: -; j_gene: TRBJ2-7; CDR3aa: CASSRGQGRAYEQYF; CDR3nt: TGTGCCAGTAGTAGAGGACAGGGCCGCGCCTACGAGCAGTACTTC